Below are 12 T cell receptor beta chains sequenced from a single sample in a study of early T cells in non-severe SARS-CoV-2 infection. A single record per CDR3 protein comes from TCRdb applying MiXCR to the 5' RACE reads. This table holds tens of thousands of distinct CDR3 sequences, approximately 12% found once. Material: whole blood, obtained at baseline. Receptor source: an adult who was a healthcare worker with PCR-confirmed SARS-CoV-2 infection or an uninfected control (not recorded which).

V and J are TRBV20-1 and TRBJ1-1, with 10 nucleotides matching TRBD1. The CDR3 is made up of 15 amino acids. The germline gives CDR1 DFQATT, CDR2 SNEGSKA (reference sequence). Trimming took 4 bases from V and 3 from J; bases not matched to a gene: 8. The CDR3 spells CSAIPGQGWHTEAFF. CDR3 DNA sequence: TGCAGTGCTATACCGGGACAGGGGTGGCACACTGAAGCTTTCTTT.

This clonotype occurred a few times. The rearrangement links TRBV28 to TRBJ2-1; a possible D gene is TRBD1 (6 bases). CDR3 length: 16 amino acids. Germline V gives CDR1 MDHEN, CDR2 SYDVKM. Trimming took 3 bases from V and 7 from J, leaving 19 bases between them. This CDR3 reads CASSFYIGGRQNEQFF. The CDR3 DNA is TGTGCCAGCAGTTTTTATATTGGGGGCAGGCAGAATGAGCAGTTCTTC.

This clonotype occurred many times. The V and J genes are TRBV18 and TRBJ2-7; the D is unclear. The CDR3 sequence is 14 residues long. Trimming shortened V by 3 bases and J by 3 bases, and 12 bases separated the two germline ends. Germline values: CDR1 KGHSH, CDR2 LQKENI. The CDR3 loop is CASSPPARYYEQYF. The CDR3 nucleotides are TGTGCCAGCTCACCGCCAGCCAGATACTACGAGCAGTACTTC. The full variable domain, in which reference TRBV18 and TRBJ2-7 provide the parts outside the CDR3, is NAGVMQNPRHLVRRRGQEARLRCSPMKGHSHVYWYRQLPEEGLKFMVYLQKENIIDESGMPKERFSAEFPKEGPSILRIQQVVRGDSAAYFCASSPPARYYEQYFGPGTRLTVT.

The sample holds many counts of this clonotype. This chain uses TRBV24-1 with TRBJ2-3, with 7 bases lining up with TRBD2. This CDR3 comprises 16 residues. The germline CDR1 and CDR2 sequences are KGHDR and SFDVKD. After removal of 4 bases from V and 0 bases from J, the junction contained 6 bases not matched to a gene. CDR3 protein: CATSDRGRASTDTQYF. The CDR3 DNA follows: TGTGCCACCAGTGACCGAGGGAGGGCGAGCACAGATACGCAGTATTTT.

The chain joins TRBV3-1 to TRBJ1-3, with D possibly matching TRBD1 (5 bases). V lost 7 bases and J lost 0, with 19 bases in between. The germline V gene encodes CDR1 LGHDT and CDR2 YNNKEL (reference sequence). This CDR3 comprises 17 residues. The CDR3 DNA sequence: TGTGCCAGCACCAGGGCCCGGACTACTCTCTCTGGAAACACCATATATTTT. It is translated as CASTRARTTLSGNTIYF.

This clonotype was picked up a small number of times. The gene calls are TRBV24-1 and TRBJ1-3; 9 positions agree with TRBD1. V lost 4 bases, J lost 0 bases, and 6 bases stayed unmatched. The CDR3 totals 17 residues. Per germline, CDR1 KGHDR and CDR2 SFDVKD. The CDR3 loop reads CATSDSGQGRSGNTIYF. The CDR3 bases are TGTGCCACCAGTGACTCCGGACAGGGGCGCTCTGGAAACACCATATATTTT.

This clonotype was counted a few times. The V call is TRBV28, the J call TRBJ2-2, with D unclear. With 6 bases removed from V and 6 bases from J, the gap between germline ends came to 17 bases. Germline loops: CDR1 MDHEN, CDR2 SYDVKM. The CDR3 has 15 amino acids. CDR3 nucleotides: TGTGCCAGCAGGTTTGGAGAGTGGGCAGCCGGGGAGCTGTTTTTT. Its translation is CASRFGEWAAGELFF.

CDR3 sequence: CASSGDRDGETQYF. The CDR3 DNA follows: TGTGCCAGCAGCGGAGACAGGGATGGAGAGACCCAGTACTTC. The chain carries TRBV12-3 or TRBV12-4 and TRBJ2-5, with 7 nucleotides matching TRBD1. J gave up 4 bases and V 6 bases, and 8 bases lay outside the gene matches. This CDR3 contains 14 residues.

The V call is TRBV24-1, the J call TRBJ2-5; the D gene is possibly TRBD2 (6 bases). V was cut by 2 bases and J by 2 bases, with 11 bases left in between. The CDR3 runs 15 residues. Per germline, CDR1 KGHDR and CDR2 SFDVKD. The CDR3 protein is CATSDYGRKQETQYF. The CDR3 bases are TGTGCCACCAGTGATTACGGGAGAAAACAAGAGACCCAGTACTTC.

This clonotype was detected many times. V and J are TRBV12-3 or TRBV12-4 and TRBJ1-3; tentatively, D is TRBD1 (5 bases). This CDR3 comprises 14 residues. Trimming left V 3 bases short and J 2 bases short, with 8 bases between. This CDR3 is CASSFGGAGNTIYF. The CDR3, as DNA: TGTGCCAGCAGTTTTGGAGGGGCTGGAAACACCATATATTTT.

This clonotype was detected only a few times. CDR3 protein: CASSATYEQYF. Written as DNA, the CDR3 is TGTGCCAGCTCAGCGACCTACGAGCAGTACTTC. The rearrangement links TRBV11-2 to TRBJ2-7, with D unclear. CDR1 and CDR2 from the germline V gene are SGHAT and FQNNGV. V shed 8 bases and J shed 2 bases, with 7 bases lying between them. The CDR3 covers 11 residues.

This chain links TRBV2 with TRBJ1-5; 12 bases fit TRBD1. CDR3 length: 16 residues. Trimming took 5 bases from V and 5 from J; bases not matched to a gene: 7. Germline V gives CDR1 SNHLY, CDR2 FYNNEI. The CDR3 sequence is CASSFTGTGGDQPQHF. The CDR3 region has the DNA TGTGCCAGCAGTTTTACCGGGACAGGGGGCGATCAGCCCCAGCATTTT.